These 6 T cell receptor beta chains were sequenced from one sample in a study of early T cells in non-severe SARS-CoV-2 infection. Via MiXCR, TCRdb re-called the 5' RACE reads, giving one row per CDR3 protein. The sample records some 81,000 distinct CDR3 sequences, around a tenth being singletons. Sequenced sample: whole blood. The receptor set was obtained from an adult who was a healthcare worker with PCR-confirmed SARS-CoV-2 infection or an uninfected control (not recorded which).

The chain employs TRBV7-6 and TRBJ1-5; TRBD1 matches 7 bases. This CDR3 comprises 15 residues. V gave up 6 bases and J gave up 0 bases; unmatched junction bases: 5. Germline CDR1 reads SGHVS; CDR2 reads FNYEAQ. The CDR3 protein is CASSATGNSNQPQHF. The CDR3 coding sequence is TGTGCCAGCAGTGCGACAGGGAATAGCAATCAGCCCCAGCATTTT.

This clonotype was found a few times. The rearrangement links TRBV15 to TRBJ1-6; D might be TRBD1 (5 bases). The CDR3 has 13 residues. Trimming cost V 6 bases and J 7 bases, with 10 bases left between them. The germline V gene encodes CDR1 LNHNV and CDR2 YYDKDF (reference sequence). The CDR3 spells CATSRGRNSPLHF. The CDR3 DNA reads as TGTGCCACCAGTAGGGGAAGAAATTCACCCCTCCACTTT.

This clonotype was detected many times. The rearrangement joins TRBV20-1 to TRBJ2-7, with a weak D call TRBD2 (6 bases). The CDR3 spans 14 residues. V dropped 2 bases and J dropped 2 bases, with 13 bases sitting between them. CDR1 and CDR2 (germline): DFQATT, SNEGSKA (reference sequence). This CDR3 reads CSARYSGPAYEQYF. For the CDR3, the DNA is TGCAGTGCTAGATATAGCGGTCCAGCCTACGAGCAGTACTTC.

This clonotype occurred many times. The chain employs TRBV5-5 and TRBJ2-6, with D perhaps matching TRBD1 (6 bases). Germline V gene sequence: CDR1 SGHKS, CDR2 YYEKEE (reference sequence). The CDR3 consists of 15 residues. V was trimmed by 2 bases and J by 5 bases, leaving 11 bases between them. For the CDR3, the DNA is TGTGCCAGCAGCTTATTCCGGGACAGGGCCAACGTCCTGACTTTC. Amino acid sequence: CASSLFRDRANVLTF.

A few counts support this clonotype. The V gene is TRBV5-4, the J gene TRBJ1-4; D remains ambiguous. Germline lookup yields CDR1 SGHNT and CDR2 YYREEE (reference sequence). The V gene lost 4 bases and the J gene lost 2 bases, with 9 bases spanning the gap. The CDR3 length is 14 residues. CDR3 nucleotide sequence: TGTGCCAGCAGCGTGGATAATACTAATGAAAAACTGTTTTTT. It encodes CASSVDNTNEKLFF.

Many counts were recorded for this clonotype. This CDR3 is CASSSGTSGSFTYEQYF. The CDR3 DNA reads TGTGCCAGCAGTTCCGGGACTAGCGGGTCCTTTACCTACGAGCAGTACTTC. V gene TRBV6-6 combines with J gene TRBJ2-7; 12 bases are shared with TRBD2. Germline CDR1 and CDR2: MNHNY and SVGAGI (reference sequence). The V and J ends lost 4 bases and 2 bases, in that order; junction bases with no gene match: 9. The CDR3 has 17 residues.